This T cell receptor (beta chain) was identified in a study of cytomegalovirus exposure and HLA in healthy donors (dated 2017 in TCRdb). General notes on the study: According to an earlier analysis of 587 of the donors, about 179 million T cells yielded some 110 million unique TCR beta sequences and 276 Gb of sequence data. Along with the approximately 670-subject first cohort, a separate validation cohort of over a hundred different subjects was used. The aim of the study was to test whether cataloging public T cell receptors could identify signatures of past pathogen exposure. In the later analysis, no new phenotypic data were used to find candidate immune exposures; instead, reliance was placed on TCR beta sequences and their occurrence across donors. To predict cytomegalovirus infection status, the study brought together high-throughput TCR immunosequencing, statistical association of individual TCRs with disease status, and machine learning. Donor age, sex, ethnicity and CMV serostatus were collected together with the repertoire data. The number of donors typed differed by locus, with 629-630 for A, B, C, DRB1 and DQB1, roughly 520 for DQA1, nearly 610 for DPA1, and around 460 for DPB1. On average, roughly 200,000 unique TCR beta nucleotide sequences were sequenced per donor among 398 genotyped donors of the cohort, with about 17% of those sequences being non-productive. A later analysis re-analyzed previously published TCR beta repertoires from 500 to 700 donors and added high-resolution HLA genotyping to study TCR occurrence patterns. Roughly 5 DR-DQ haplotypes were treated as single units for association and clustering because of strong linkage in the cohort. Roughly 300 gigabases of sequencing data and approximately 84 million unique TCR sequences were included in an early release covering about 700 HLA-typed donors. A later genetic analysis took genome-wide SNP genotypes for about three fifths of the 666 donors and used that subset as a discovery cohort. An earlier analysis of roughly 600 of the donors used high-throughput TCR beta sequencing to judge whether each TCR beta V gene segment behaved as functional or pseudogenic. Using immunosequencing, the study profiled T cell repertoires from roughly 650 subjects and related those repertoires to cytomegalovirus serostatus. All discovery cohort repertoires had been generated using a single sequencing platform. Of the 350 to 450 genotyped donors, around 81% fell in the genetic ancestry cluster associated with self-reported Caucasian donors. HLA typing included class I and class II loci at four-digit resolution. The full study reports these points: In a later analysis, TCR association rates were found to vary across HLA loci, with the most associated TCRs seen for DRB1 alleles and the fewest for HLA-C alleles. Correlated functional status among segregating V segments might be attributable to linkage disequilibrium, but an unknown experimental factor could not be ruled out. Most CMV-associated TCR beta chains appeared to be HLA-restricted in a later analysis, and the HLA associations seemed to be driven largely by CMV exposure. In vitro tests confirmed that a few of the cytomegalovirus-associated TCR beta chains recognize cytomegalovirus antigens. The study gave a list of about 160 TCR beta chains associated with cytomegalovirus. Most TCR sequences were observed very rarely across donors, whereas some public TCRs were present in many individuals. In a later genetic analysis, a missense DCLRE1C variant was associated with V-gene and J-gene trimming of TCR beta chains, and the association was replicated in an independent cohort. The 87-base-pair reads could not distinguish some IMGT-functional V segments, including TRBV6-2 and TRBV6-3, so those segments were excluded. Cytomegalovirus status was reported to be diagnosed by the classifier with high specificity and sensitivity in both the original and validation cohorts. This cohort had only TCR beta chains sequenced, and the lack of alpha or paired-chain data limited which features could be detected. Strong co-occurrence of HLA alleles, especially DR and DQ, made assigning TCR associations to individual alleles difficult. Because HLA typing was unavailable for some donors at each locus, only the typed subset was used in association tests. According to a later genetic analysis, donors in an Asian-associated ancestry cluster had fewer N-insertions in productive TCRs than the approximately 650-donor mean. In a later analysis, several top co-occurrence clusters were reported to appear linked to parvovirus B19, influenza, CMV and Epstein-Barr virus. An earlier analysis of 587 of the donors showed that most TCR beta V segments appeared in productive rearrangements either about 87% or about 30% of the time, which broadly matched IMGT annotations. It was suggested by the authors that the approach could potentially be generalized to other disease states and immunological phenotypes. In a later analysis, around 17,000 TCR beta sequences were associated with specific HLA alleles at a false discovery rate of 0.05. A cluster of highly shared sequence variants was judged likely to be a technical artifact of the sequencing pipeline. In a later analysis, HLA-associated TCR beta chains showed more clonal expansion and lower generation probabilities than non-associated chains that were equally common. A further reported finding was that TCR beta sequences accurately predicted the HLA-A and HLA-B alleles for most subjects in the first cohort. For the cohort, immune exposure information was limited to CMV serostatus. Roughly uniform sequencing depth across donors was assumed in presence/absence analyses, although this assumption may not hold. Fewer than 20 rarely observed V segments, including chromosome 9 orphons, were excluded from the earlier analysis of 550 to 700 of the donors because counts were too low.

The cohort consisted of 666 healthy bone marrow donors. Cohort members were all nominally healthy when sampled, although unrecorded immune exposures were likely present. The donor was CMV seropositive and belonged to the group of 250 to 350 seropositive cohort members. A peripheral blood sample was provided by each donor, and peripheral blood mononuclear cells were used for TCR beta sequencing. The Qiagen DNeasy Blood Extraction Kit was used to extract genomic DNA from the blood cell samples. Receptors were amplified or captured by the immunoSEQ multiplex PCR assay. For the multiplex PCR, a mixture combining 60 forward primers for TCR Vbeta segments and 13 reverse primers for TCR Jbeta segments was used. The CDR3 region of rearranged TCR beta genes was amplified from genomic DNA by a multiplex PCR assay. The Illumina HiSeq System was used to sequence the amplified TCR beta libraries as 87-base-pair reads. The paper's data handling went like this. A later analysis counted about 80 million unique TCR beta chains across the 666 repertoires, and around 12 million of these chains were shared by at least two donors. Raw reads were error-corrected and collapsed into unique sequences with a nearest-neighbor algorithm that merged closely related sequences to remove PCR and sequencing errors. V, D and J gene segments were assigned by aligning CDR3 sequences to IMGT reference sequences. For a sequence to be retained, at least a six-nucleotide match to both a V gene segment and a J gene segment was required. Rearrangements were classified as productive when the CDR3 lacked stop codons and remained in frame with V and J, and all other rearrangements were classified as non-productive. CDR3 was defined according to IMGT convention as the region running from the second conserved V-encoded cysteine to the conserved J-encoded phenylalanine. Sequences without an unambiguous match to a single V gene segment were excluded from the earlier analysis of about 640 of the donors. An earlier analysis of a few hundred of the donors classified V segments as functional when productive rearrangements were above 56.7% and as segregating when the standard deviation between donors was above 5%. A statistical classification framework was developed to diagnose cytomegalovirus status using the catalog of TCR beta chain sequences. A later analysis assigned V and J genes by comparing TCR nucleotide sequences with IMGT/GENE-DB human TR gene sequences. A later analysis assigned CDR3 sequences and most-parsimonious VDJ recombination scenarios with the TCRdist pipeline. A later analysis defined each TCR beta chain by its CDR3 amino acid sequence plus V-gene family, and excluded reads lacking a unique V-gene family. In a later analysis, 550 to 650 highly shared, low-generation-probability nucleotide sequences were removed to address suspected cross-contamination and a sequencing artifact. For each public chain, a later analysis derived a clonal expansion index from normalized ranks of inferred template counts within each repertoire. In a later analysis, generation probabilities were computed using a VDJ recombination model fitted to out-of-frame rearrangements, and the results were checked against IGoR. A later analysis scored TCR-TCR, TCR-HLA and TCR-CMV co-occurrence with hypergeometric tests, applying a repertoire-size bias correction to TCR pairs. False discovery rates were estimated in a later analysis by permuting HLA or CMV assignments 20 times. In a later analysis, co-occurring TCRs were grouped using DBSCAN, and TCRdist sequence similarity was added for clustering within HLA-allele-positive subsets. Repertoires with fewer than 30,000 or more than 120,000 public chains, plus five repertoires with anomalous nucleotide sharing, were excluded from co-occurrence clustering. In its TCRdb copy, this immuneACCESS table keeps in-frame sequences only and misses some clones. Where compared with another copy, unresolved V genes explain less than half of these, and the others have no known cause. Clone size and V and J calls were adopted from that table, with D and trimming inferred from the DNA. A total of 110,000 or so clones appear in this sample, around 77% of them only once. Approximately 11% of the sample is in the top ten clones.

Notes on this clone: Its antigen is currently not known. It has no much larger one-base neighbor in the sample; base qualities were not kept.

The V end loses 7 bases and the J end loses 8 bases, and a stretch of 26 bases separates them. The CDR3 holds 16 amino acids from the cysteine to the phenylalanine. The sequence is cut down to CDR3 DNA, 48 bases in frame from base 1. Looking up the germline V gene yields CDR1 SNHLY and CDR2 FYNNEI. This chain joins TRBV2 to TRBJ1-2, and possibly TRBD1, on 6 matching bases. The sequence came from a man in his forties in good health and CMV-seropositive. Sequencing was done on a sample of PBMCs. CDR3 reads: CASTATGTQGRGGYTF. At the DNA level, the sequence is TGTGCCAGCACCGCGACCGGGACCCAGGGGAGAGGCGGCTACACCTTC.